This is a list of T cell receptor beta chains from one sample in a study of blood T cell repertoires in COVID-19. The assay was immunoSEQ multiplex PCR, and TCRdb's table has in-frame clones only and misses some. The sample shows 270,000 or so clones, about 91% of them seen only once. The sequencing input was PBMCs or T cells enriched from blood (not recorded which). These receptors originate from a man aged 40-49 years who had been exposed to COVID-19. CDR3s include the opening cysteine and the closing phenylalanine or tryptophan. Fields, in order: clone size, D gene, V gene, J gene, CDR3 DNA, CDR3 protein. A D gene is named only where the DNA matches it firmly. Not every row has a clone size; where given, it reads once, few, many or a size class.

clone size: -
D gene: TRBD1
V gene: TRBV28
J gene: TRBJ1-2
CDR3 DNA: TGTGCCAGCAGTTTAGCGGACAGGGGGGTCGGCTACACCTTC
CDR3 protein: CASSLADRGVGYTF

clone size: -
D gene: TRBD1
V gene: TRBV2
J gene: TRBJ1-3
CDR3 DNA: TGTGCCAGCCAATACCGGACAGGTACTGGAAACACCATATATTTT
CDR3 protein: CASQYRTGTGNTIYF

clone size: -
D gene: TRBD1
V gene: TRBV7-9
J gene: TRBJ1-3
CDR3 DNA: TGTGCCAGCAGCAGAGGACAGGTGAACACCATATATTTT
CDR3 protein: CASSRGQVNTIYF

clone size: -
D gene: -
V gene: TRBV13
J gene: TRBJ2-7
CDR3 DNA: TGTGCCAGCAGCCCACGAGGGGGTTACGAGCAGTACTTC
CDR3 protein: CASSPRGGYEQYF

clone size: -
D gene: -
V gene: TRBV5-1
J gene: TRBJ2-1
CDR3 DNA: TGCGCCAGCAGCTTGGATATACCCCGAGGGAATGAGCAGTTCTTC
CDR3 protein: CASSLDIPRGNEQFF

clone size: -
D gene: TRBD1
V gene: TRBV19
J gene: TRBJ2-2
CDR3 DNA: TGTGCCAGTATAGGGACAGGGCTCACCGGGGAGCTGTTTTTT
CDR3 protein: CASIGTGLTGELFF

clone size: -
D gene: -
V gene: TRBV3-1/TRBV3-2
J gene: TRBJ1-6
CDR3 DNA: TGTGCCAGCAGCGACCGACAGAAATCACCCCTCCACTTT
CDR3 protein: CASSDRQKSPLHF

clone size: -
D gene: TRBD1
V gene: TRBV28
J gene: TRBJ1-2
CDR3 DNA: TGTGCCATCCGGGGACAGGGGTTGAACTATGGCTACACCTTC
CDR3 protein: CAIRGQGLNYGYTF

clone size: -
D gene: -
V gene: TRBV7-9
J gene: TRBJ1-3
CDR3 DNA: TGTGCCAGCAGCTTATGGAGAAATGGAAACACCATATATTTT
CDR3 protein: CASSLWRNGNTIYF

clone size: -
D gene: TRBD1
V gene: TRBV4-3
J gene: TRBJ1-1
CDR3 DNA: TGCGCCAGCAGACAAGCAACCCAGACAGGGGGCCGTTGGACTGAAGCTTTCTTT
CDR3 protein: CASRQATQTGGRWTEAFF

clone size: once
D gene: TRBD2
V gene: TRBV6-5
J gene: TRBJ2-7
CDR3 DNA: TGTGCCAGCACCCCACTAGCGGCAGGCTACGAGCAGTACTTC
CDR3 protein: CASTPLAAGYEQYF

clone size: -
D gene: -
V gene: TRBV7-9
J gene: TRBJ2-5
CDR3 DNA: TGTGCCAGCATCCAGGGGCTAGTGGAGGAGACCCAGTACTTC
CDR3 protein: CASIQGLVEETQYF

clone size: -
D gene: -
V gene: TRBV7-9
J gene: TRBJ2-3
CDR3 DNA: TGTGCCAGCAGCTACCTCGGGGAGGGCACAGATACGCAGTATTTT
CDR3 protein: CASSYLGEGTDTQYF

clone size: -
D gene: -
V gene: TRBV12-5
J gene: TRBJ1-3
CDR3 DNA: TGTGCTAGTGGTTTGGTCGGCACCATATATTTT
CDR3 protein: CASGLVGTIYF

clone size: -
D gene: -
V gene: TRBV7-2
J gene: TRBJ2-3
CDR3 DNA: TGTGCCAGCAGCCCCCGCTTCGCCGCCGGTACGCAGTATTTT
CDR3 protein: CASSPRFAAGTQYF

clone size: -
D gene: TRBD2
V gene: TRBV7-9
J gene: TRBJ2-2
CDR3 DNA: TGTGCCAGCAGCTTTCGCGGGGGGAACACCGGGGAGCTGTTTTTT
CDR3 protein: CASSFRGGNTGELFF

clone size: -
D gene: TRBD2
V gene: TRBV27
J gene: TRBJ2-7
CDR3 DNA: TGTGCCAGCAGTTTCCTTCGGACTAGCGGGGTGAACTACGAGCAGTACTTC
CDR3 protein: CASSFLRTSGVNYEQYF

clone size: -
D gene: TRBD1
V gene: TRBV28
J gene: TRBJ1-2
CDR3 DNA: TGTGCCAGCAGCCCGACAGGGCCAAACTATGGCTACACCTTC
CDR3 protein: CASSPTGPNYGYTF

clone size: once
D gene: TRBD1
V gene: TRBV5-4
J gene: TRBJ1-6
CDR3 DNA: TGTGCCAGCAGCTTGGATTTAACCGGGACAGAGAATTCACCCCTCCACTTT
CDR3 protein: CASSLDLTGTENSPLHF

clone size: -
D gene: TRBD2
V gene: TRBV7-9
J gene: TRBJ2-1
CDR3 DNA: TGTGCCAGCAGCTCGTCAATTCCGGGACTAGCGGCAAACAATGAGCAGTTCTTC
CDR3 protein: CASSSSIPGLAANNEQFF

clone size: -
D gene: -
V gene: TRBV11-2
J gene: TRBJ1-1
CDR3 DNA: TGTGCCAGCAGCAAGAGTCGCACCACGACGAGGACTGAAGCTTTCTTT
CDR3 protein: CASSKSRTTTRTEAFF

clone size: -
D gene: TRBD2
V gene: TRBV9
J gene: TRBJ2-7
CDR3 DNA: TGTGCCAGCAGCTTCCGACTAGCGCCGAGGCAAGAGCAGTACTTC
CDR3 protein: CASSFRLAPRQEQYF

clone size: -
D gene: -
V gene: TRBV18
J gene: TRBJ2-2
CDR3 DNA: TGTGCCAGCTCACCATTCGCGGGTTGCCGCACGAACACCGGGGAGCTGTTTTTT
CDR3 protein: CASSPFAGCRTNTGELFF

clone size: -
D gene: -
V gene: TRBV28
J gene: TRBJ1-1
CDR3 DNA: TGTGCCAGCAGTTCCAACCCTACAGAGAACACTGAAGCTTTCTTT
CDR3 protein: CASSSNPTENTEAFF

clone size: few
D gene: -
V gene: TRBV10-3
J gene: TRBJ1-5
CDR3 DNA: TGTGCCATTGCGGCGGATAGCAATCAGCCCCAGCATTTT
CDR3 protein: CAIAADSNQPQHF

clone size: -
D gene: TRBD2
V gene: TRBV5-6
J gene: TRBJ2-7
CDR3 DNA: TGTGCCAGCAGCCCGAACGTAGGACTAGCCCCCGAGCAGTACTTC
CDR3 protein: CASSPNVGLAPEQYF

clone size: -
D gene: -
V gene: TRBV19
J gene: TRBJ1-3
CDR3 DNA: TGTGCCAGTAGTATAGACCGTCTCTCTGGAAACACCATATATTTT
CDR3 protein: CASSIDRLSGNTIYF

clone size: -
D gene: TRBD2
V gene: TRBV5-1
J gene: TRBJ2-5
CDR3 DNA: TGCGCCAGTGGGACTAGCGGGATAAAGACCCAGTACTTC
CDR3 protein: CASGTSGIKTQYF

clone size: -
D gene: TRBD2
V gene: TRBV7-9
J gene: TRBJ2-1
CDR3 DNA: TGTGCCAGCAGTCCCCCCGGGACTAGCGGGAGTAATGAGCAGTTCTTC
CDR3 protein: CASSPPGTSGSNEQFF

clone size: -
D gene: -
V gene: TRBV9
J gene: TRBJ2-7
CDR3 DNA: TGTGCCAGCAGCGCGCGGGGCTCCTACGAGCAGTACTTC
CDR3 protein: CASSARGSYEQYF

clone size: -
D gene: -
V gene: TRBV28
J gene: TRBJ2-1
CDR3 DNA: TGTGCCAGCAGTTCGTCTAGCAGAAATGAGCAGTTCTTC
CDR3 protein: CASSSSSRNEQFF

clone size: -
D gene: -
V gene: TRBV7-3
J gene: TRBJ1-1
CDR3 DNA: TGTGCCAGCAGCCTGACCCGAGGGACTGAAGCTTTCTTT
CDR3 protein: CASSLTRGTEAFF

clone size: -
D gene: TRBD1
V gene: TRBV7-9
J gene: TRBJ1-2
CDR3 DNA: TGTGCCAGCCGCGACAGGGGCGACTATGGCTACACCTTC
CDR3 protein: CASRDRGDYGYTF

clone size: -
D gene: -
V gene: TRBV15
J gene: TRBJ2-1
CDR3 DNA: TGTGCCACCAGCAGAACGAGGGGGTCGGGTGGCAATGAGCAGTTCTTC
CDR3 protein: CATSRTRGSGGNEQFF

clone size: -
D gene: -
V gene: TRBV30
J gene: TRBJ1-1
CDR3 DNA: TGTGCCTGGAGAAGCAGGATGAGATGGGACACTGAAGCTTTCTTT
CDR3 protein: CAWRSRMRWDTEAFF

clone size: -
D gene: -
V gene: TRBV4-1
J gene: TRBJ1-2
CDR3 DNA: TGCGCCAGCAGCCAAGATGCCGGGGTTGGCTATGGCTACACCTTC
CDR3 protein: CASSQDAGVGYGYTF

clone size: -
D gene: -
V gene: TRBV7-9
J gene: TRBJ1-1
CDR3 DNA: TGTGCCAGCAGCTCCGGACAGACCACTGAAGCTTTCTTT
CDR3 protein: CASSSGQTTEAFF

clone size: -
D gene: -
V gene: TRBV7-2
J gene: TRBJ1-2
CDR3 DNA: TGTGCCAGCAGCTGGGGACAATGGGTGTCTGGCTACACCTTC
CDR3 protein: CASSWGQWVSGYTF

clone size: once
D gene: -
V gene: TRBV19
J gene: TRBJ1-4
CDR3 DNA: TGTGCCAGTAGTATGATACAGGCAACTAATGAAAAACTGTTTTTT
CDR3 protein: CASSMIQATNEKLFF

clone size: -
D gene: -
V gene: TRBV30
J gene: TRBJ2-7
CDR3 DNA: TGTGCCTGGAGTAGAGGGAACGAGCAGTACTTC
CDR3 protein: CAWSRGNEQYF

clone size: -
D gene: -
V gene: TRBV5-6
J gene: TRBJ2-4
CDR3 DNA: TGTGCCAGCAGCCCACTACCGTCTACGGGTAAAAACATTCAGTACTTC
CDR3 protein: CASSPLPSTGKNIQYF